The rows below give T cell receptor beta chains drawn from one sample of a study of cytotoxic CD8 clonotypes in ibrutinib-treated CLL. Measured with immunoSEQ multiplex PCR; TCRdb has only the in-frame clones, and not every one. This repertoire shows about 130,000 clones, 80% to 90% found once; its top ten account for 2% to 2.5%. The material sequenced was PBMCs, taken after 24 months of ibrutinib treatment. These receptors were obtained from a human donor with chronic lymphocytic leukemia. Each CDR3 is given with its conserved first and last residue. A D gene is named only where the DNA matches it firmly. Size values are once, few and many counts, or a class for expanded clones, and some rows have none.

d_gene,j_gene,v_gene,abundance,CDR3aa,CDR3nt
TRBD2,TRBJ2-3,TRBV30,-,CAWSRGLAATTQYF,TGTGCCTGGAGCCGAGGACTAGCCGCTACTACGCAGTATTTT
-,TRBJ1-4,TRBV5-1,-,CASSLAQATNEKLFF,TGCGCCAGCAGCTTGGCCCAGGCAACTAATGAAAAACTGTTTTTT
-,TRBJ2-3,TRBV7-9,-,CASTLQGPRTDTQYF,TGTGCCAGCACCCTACAGGGACCCCGCACAGATACGCAGTATTTT
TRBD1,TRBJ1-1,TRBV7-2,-,CASSPDRVAEAFF,TGTGCCAGCAGCCCTGACAGGGTCGCTGAAGCTTTCTTT
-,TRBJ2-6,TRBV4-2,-,CASSQDGGPGANVLTF,TGTGCCAGCAGCCAAGATGGAGGGCCTGGGGCCAACGTCCTGACTTTC
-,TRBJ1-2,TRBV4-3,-,CASSQDRPPRGYTF,TGCGCCAGCAGCCAAGATCGGCCCCCGAGGGGCTACACCTTC
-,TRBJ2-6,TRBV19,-,CASSISSSGANVLTF,TGTGCCAGTAGTATTTCGAGCTCTGGGGCCAACGTCCTGACTTTC
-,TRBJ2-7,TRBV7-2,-,CASSLDGRGAYEQYF,TGTGCCAGCAGCTTAGACGGACGGGGAGCCTACGAGCAGTACTTC
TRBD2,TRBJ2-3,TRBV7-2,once,CATLRTSGNADTQYF,TGTGCCACATTGAGGACTAGCGGGAACGCAGATACGCAGTATTTT
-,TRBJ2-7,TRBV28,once,CASRTLLYEQYF,TGTGCCAGCAGGACGCTATTATACGAGCAGTACTTC
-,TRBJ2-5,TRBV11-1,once,CASSPSLKQETQYF,TGTGCCAGCAGCCCCAGTTTGAAACAAGAGACCCAGTACTTC
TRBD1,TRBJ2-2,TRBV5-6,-,CASSPGRTGGTGELFF,TGTGCCAGCAGCCCGGGGCGGACAGGGGGGACCGGGGAGCTGTTTTTT
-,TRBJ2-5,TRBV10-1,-,CASSESGSVQETQYF,TGCGCCAGCAGTGAGTCAGGCAGCGTCCAAGAGACCCAGTACTTC
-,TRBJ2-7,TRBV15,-,CATSRDPHYEQYF,TGTGCCACCAGCAGGGACCCGCACTACGAGCAGTACTTC
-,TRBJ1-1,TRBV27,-,CASSLRGRQGVRSTEAFF,TGTGCCAGCAGTTTAAGGGGTCGGCAGGGTGTCCGGTCCACTGAAGCTTTCTTT
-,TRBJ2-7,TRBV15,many,CATSRQGLYEQYF,TGTGCCACCAGCAGACAAGGGTTGTACGAGCAGTACTTC
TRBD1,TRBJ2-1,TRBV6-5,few,CASSYGSGTGVDEQFF,TGTGCCAGCAGTTACGGTTCCGGGACAGGGGTAGATGAGCAGTTCTTC
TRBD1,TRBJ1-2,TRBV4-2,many,CASSQDASGQGNYGYTF,TGTGCCAGCAGCCAAGACGCTTCCGGACAGGGAAACTATGGCTACACCTTC
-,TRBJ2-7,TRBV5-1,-,CASSLVGDSAYEQYF,TGCGCCAGCAGCTTGGTGGGAGACTCTGCCTACGAGCAGTACTTC
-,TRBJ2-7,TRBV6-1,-,CASSEVGRTYEQYF,TGTGCCAGCAGTGAAGTAGGTCGGACCTACGAGCAGTACTTC
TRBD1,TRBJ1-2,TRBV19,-,CASSIAKGQGSRYTF,TGTGCCAGTAGTATAGCCAAGGGACAGGGCTCGCGCTACACCTTC
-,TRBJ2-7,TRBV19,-,CATRPGQGPYYEQYF,TGTGCCACCAGGCCCGGGCAGGGGCCTTATTACGAGCAGTACTTC
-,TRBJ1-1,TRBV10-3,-,CAIRGVEMGTEAFF,TGTGCCATCAGGGGGGTCGAAATGGGCACTGAAGCTTTCTTT
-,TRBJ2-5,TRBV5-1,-,CASSLGGSETQYF,TGCGCCAGCAGCTTGGGGGGGTCGGAGACCCAGTACTTC
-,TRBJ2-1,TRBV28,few,CASSPPVGMYNEQFF,TGTGCCAGCAGTCCGCCGGTGGGCATGTACAATGAGCAGTTCTTC
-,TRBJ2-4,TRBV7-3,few,CASSQTGTNKNIQYF,TGTGCCAGCAGCCAAACCGGGACAAACAAAAACATTCAGTACTTC
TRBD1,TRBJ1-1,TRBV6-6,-,CASTRTGGDTEAFF,TGTGCCAGCACCCGGACAGGGGGGGACACTGAAGCTTTCTTT
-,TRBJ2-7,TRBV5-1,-,CASSLAPWGSEQYF,TGCGCCAGCAGCTTGGCTCCCTGGGGGAGCGAGCAGTACTTC
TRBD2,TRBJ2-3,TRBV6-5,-,CASSSGGARDTQYF,TGTGCCAGCAGTTCCGGGGGGGCAAGAGATACGCAGTATTTT
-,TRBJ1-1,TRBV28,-,CASSFPTLQGAEAFF,TGTGCCAGCAGTTTCCCTACCTTACAGGGCGCTGAAGCTTTCTTT
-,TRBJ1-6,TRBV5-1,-,CASSLEGGNNSPLHF,TGCGCCAGCAGCTTGGAGGGCGGAAATAATTCACCCCTCCACTTT
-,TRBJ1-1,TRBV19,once,CASSIGQKNTEAFF,TGTGCCAGTAGTATTGGACAGAAGAACACTGAAGCTTTCTTT
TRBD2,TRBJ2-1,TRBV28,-,CASSSGGGEDNEQFF,TGTGCCAGCAGCAGTGGTGGGGGGGAGGACAATGAGCAGTTCTTC
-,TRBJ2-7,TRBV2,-,CASDGGYEQYF,TGTGCCAGCGACGGCGGTTACGAGCAGTACTTC
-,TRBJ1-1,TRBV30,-,CAWSVVRPNTEAFF,TGTGCCTGGAGTGTAGTCAGGCCGAACACTGAAGCTTTCTTT
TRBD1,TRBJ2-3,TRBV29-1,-,CSARDRGPASTDTQYF,TGCAGCGCCCGGGACAGGGGACCAGCTAGCACAGATACGCAGTATTTT
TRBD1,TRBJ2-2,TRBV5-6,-,CASSSSDRGTGELFF,TGTGCCAGCAGCTCTTCAGACAGGGGGACCGGGGAGCTGTTTTTT
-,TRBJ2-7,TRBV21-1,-,CASSPWWGRAYEQYF,TGTGCCAGCAGCCCCTGGTGGGGCAGGGCCTACGAGCAGTACTTC
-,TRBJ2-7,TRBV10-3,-,CAISEVYEQYF,TGTGCCATCAGTGAGGTTTACGAGCAGTACTTC
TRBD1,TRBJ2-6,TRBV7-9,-,CASSPQGASGANVLTF,TGTGCCAGCAGCCCTCAGGGGGCCTCTGGGGCCAACGTCCTGACTTTC
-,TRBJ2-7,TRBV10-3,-,CATSPGTPEQYF,TGTGCCACGTCGCCCGGGACGCCCGAGCAGTACTTC
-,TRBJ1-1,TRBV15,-,CATSISNTEAFF,TGTGCCACCAGTATATCCAACACTGAAGCTTTCTTT
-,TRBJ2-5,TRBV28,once,CASSLVRETQYF,TGTGCCAGCAGTTTAGTGCGTGAGACCCAGTACTTC
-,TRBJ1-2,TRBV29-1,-,CSVEDWGGETNYGYTF,TGCAGCGTTGAAGATTGGGGCGGCGAGACTAACTATGGCTACACCTTC
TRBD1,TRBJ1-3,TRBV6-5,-,CASSFLGQDVYF,TGTGCCAGCAGTTTCCTCGGACAGGATGTATATTTT
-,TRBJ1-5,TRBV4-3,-,CASSQEGGGNQPQHF,TGCGCCAGCAGCCAAGAAGGGGGAGGCAATCAGCCCCAGCATTTT
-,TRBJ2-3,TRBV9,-,CASSVGSLTDTQYF,TGTGCCAGCAGCGTGGGCAGCCTCACAGATACGCAGTATTTT
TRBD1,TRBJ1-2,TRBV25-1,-,CASSEFGTGGFYGYTF,TGTGCCAGCAGTGAATTCGGGACAGGGGGCTTCTATGGCTACACCTTC
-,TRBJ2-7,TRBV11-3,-,CASSQTGSYEQYF,TGTGCCAGCAGCCAAACAGGGTCCTACGAGCAGTACTTC
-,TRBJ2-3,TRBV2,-,CASSDTHLASTDTQYF,TGTGCCAGCAGTGACACTCACTTGGCTAGCACAGATACGCAGTATTTT
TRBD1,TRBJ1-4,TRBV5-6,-,CASSLVGQDNEKLFF,TGTGCCAGCAGCTTGGTAGGACAGGATAATGAAAAACTGTTTTTT